Following are 24 T cell receptor beta chains from one sample sequenced in a study of prognosis after radiotherapy for stage I lung cancer. Multiplex PCR, run in two rounds, amplified TCR beta CDR3 from genomic DNA. With primers specific to each TRBV and TRBJ gene, the first-round PCR was performed. TCRdb passed the multiplex PCR reads through MiXCR, listing each CDR3 protein once. Of about 18,000 distinct CDR3 sequences in the sample, 40% to 50% are singletons; the top ten hold about 39%. This specimen was PBMCs, taken before or after stereotactic body radiation therapy (not recorded which). These receptors all come from a donor aged 50 or older with non-small cell lung cancer.

This clonotype was observed many times. This chain uses TRBV5-1 with TRBJ1-1; 7 bases line up with TRBD1. With 0 bases clipped from V and 4 bases from J, the junction kept 9 bases outside the gene matches. CDR1 and CDR2 from the germline V gene are SGHRS and YFSETQ. The CDR3 length is 16 residues. CDR3 DNA: TGCGCCAGCAGCTTGGTAGCTCAGGGGGGAGGCACTGAAGCTTTCTTT. This translates into CASSLVAQGGGTEAFF.

This clonotype was recorded many times. The gene calls are TRBV5-4 and TRBJ2-3; D is possibly TRBD2 (6 bases). The V gene's germline CDR1 is SGHNT and CDR2 YYREEE (reference sequence). V was shortened by 0 bases and J by 1 base, with 9 bases between the two germline ends. The CDR3 extends over 15 amino acids. The DNA of the CDR3 is TGTGCCAGCAGCTTGGTGGCGGGGCGCACAGATACGCAGTATTTT. This codes for CASSLVAGRTDTQYF.

This clonotype was recorded many times. The chain combines TRBV2 with TRBJ2-7, with D tentatively TRBD1 (5 bases). Trimming left V 6 bases short and J 2 bases short, with 17 bases between. The CDR3 is made up of 15 amino acids. Germline values: CDR1 SNHLY, CDR2 FYNNEI. The CDR3: CASRKTVGLTYEQYF. The CDR3 region has the DNA TGTGCCAGCAGGAAGACAGTTGGGTTGACCTACGAGCAGTACTTC. The full variable domain, completed using reference TRBV2 and TRBJ2-7, is EPEVTQTPSHQVTQMGQEVILRCVPISNHLYFYWYRQILGQKVEFLVSFYNNEISEKSEIFDDQFSVERPDGSNFTLKIRSTKLEDSAMYFCASRKTVGLTYEQYFGPGTRLTVT.

Written as DNA, the CDR3 is TGTGCCAGCAGTTATTGGACAGGCAGGGGGATATATAGCTACACCTTC. Its protein is CASSYWTGRGIYSYTF. This sequence joins TRBV6-2 or TRBV6-3 and TRBJ1-2, with 7 bases fitting TRBD1. With V trimmed by 3 bases and J by 9 bases, 16 bases remained unmatched. Germline V gene sequence: CDR1 MNHEY, CDR2 SVGEGT. The CDR3 is made up of 16 amino acids.

This clonotype was recorded at least ten times. The V gene is TRBV7-9, the J gene TRBJ2-1, with 7 positions matching TRBD2. From germline, CDR1 is SEHNR and CDR2 FQNEAQ (reference sequence). The CDR3 spans 15 residues. The trim removed 3 bases at V and 9 bases at J, leaving 11 bases unmatched. The CDR3 bases are TGTGCCAGCAGCTTTCAGCGGGATCCGCAATTTGAGCAGTTCTTC. Translation: CASSFQRDPQFEQFF.

This clonotype was observed at least ten times. The chain carries TRBV7-2 and TRBJ2-3; TRBD2 matches 9 bases. V gave up 3 bases and J gave up 2 bases; unmatched junction bases: 3. From germline, CDR1 is SGHTA and CDR2 FQGNSA. The CDR3 is 15 residues long. In DNA, the CDR3 is TGTGCCAGCAGCTTTCTGGGACTAGCCACAGATACGCAGTATTTT. This gives the protein CASSFLGLATDTQYF. Using reference TRBV7-2 and TRBJ2-3 for the parts outside the CDR3, the full variable domain is GAGVSQSPSNKVTEKGKDVELRCDPISGHTALYWYRQSLGQGLEFLIYFQGNSAPDKSGLPSDRFSAERTGGSVSTLTIQRTQQEDSAVYLCASSFLGLATDTQYFGPGTRLTVL.

This clonotype was observed many times. The chain joins TRBV27 to TRBJ2-7, with 7 bases identical to TRBD1. CDR3 size: 14 residues. The germline V gene encodes CDR1 MNHEY and CDR2 SMNVEV (reference sequence). With 5 bases clipped from V and 0 bases from J, the junction kept 4 bases outside the gene matches. CDR3 protein: CASSPQGFSYEQYF. CDR3 coding DNA: TGTGCCAGCAGTCCACAGGGGTTCTCCTACGAGCAGTACTTC.

In this sample, this clonotype turned up many times. The chain is built from TRBV7-2 and TRBJ2-6; no definite D call. Germline CDR1 SGHTA, CDR2 FQGNSA. Trimming shortened V by 5 bases and J by 4 bases, and 6 bases separated the two germline ends. CDR3 length equals 13 residues. In DNA, the CDR3 is TGTGCCAGCAGCGTAAGGGGGGCCAACGTCCTGACTTTC. This codes for CASSVRGANVLTF.

The chain couples TRBV28 to TRBJ2-4; D gene unclear. This CDR3 has 15 amino acids. Per germline, CDR1 MDHEN and CDR2 SYDVKM. V lost 4 bases, J lost 3 bases, and 13 bases lay in between. The CDR3 region has the DNA TGTGCCAGCAGTTATGCTAGTCAGCACAAAAACATTCAGTACTTC. This codes for CASSYASQHKNIQYF.

This clonotype was counted ten times or more. This chain joins TRBV7-2 and TRBJ1-5, with D perhaps TRBD1 (5 bases). This CDR3 spans 15 amino acids. Looked up from germline, CDR1 is SGHTA and CDR2 is FQGNSA. Deletions cut 5 bases from V and 1 base from J, with 12 bases between. CDR3 sequence reads: CASSPRQGSNQPQHF. The CDR3 coding sequence is TGTGCCAGCAGCCCCCGGCAGGGAAGCAATCAGCCCCAGCATTTT.

Judged by abundance, this clonotype is medium-sized. The rearrangement joins TRBV2 to TRBJ1-2, with a weak D call TRBD1 (6 bases). CDR1 is SNHLY and CDR2 is FYNNEI in the germline V gene. Trimming removed 3 bases from V and 3 bases from J, with 11 bases in between. The CDR3 extends over 14 amino acids. The CDR3 DNA sequence: TGTGCCAGCAGTGATTTTGGGGGCGACTATGGCTACACCTTC. Translated, it gives CASSDFGGDYGYTF. The full variable domain, in which reference TRBV2 and TRBJ1-2 provide the parts outside the CDR3, is EPEVTQTPSHQVTQMGQEVILRCVPISNHLYFYWYRQILGQKVEFLVSFYNNEISEKSEIFDDQFSVERPDGSNFTLKIRSTKLEDSAMYFCASSDFGGDYGYTFGSGTRLTVV.

Turning to this clonotype: A read error is possible here, since a much larger clone lies one base away. The V call is TRBV27, the J call TRBJ2-4; D possibly corresponds to TRBD2 (6 bases). V was pared by 6 bases and J by 2 bases, with 17 bases between. Germline V gives CDR1 MNHEY, CDR2 SMNVEV (reference sequence). The CDR3 runs to 16 residues. In DNA, the CDR3 is TGTGCCAGCAGGCCTTTGGGGGAGGTATCCAAAAACATTCAGTACTTC. Encoded protein: CASRPLGEVSKNIQYF.

In its sample, this clonotype was seen many times. This rearrangement joins TRBV5-5 to TRBJ1-5, with TRBD1 as a possible D gene (5 bases). Per germline, CDR1 SGHKS and CDR2 YYEKEE (reference sequence). The V end lost 4 bases, the J end lost 4 bases, and 12 bases lay between the germline ends. This CDR3 spans 14 amino acids. This chain's CDR3 is CASSLGRTNQPQHF. CDR3 nucleotides: TGTGCCAGCAGCCTGGGACGCACGAATCAGCCCCAGCATTTT.

This clonotype has at least ten counts. The chain uses TRBV24-1 and TRBJ2-2; no reliable D call. Between the trimmed V and J ends, which lost 3 bases and 6 bases, there was a span of 10 bases. Germline V CDR1 and CDR2: KGHDR, SFDVKD. This CDR3 spans 14 amino acids. CDR3 amino acids: CATSDPLDPGELFF. The CDR3 region has the DNA TGTGCCACCAGTGATCCTCTAGACCCCGGGGAGCTGTTTTTT.

In its sample, this clonotype was seen many times. This chain connects TRBV18 to TRBJ1-2, with a tentative D call TRBD1 (6 bases). The V end was cut by 1 base, the J end by 0 bases, with 6 bases between. This CDR3 is built from 14 residues. Germline V gene sequence: CDR1 KGHSH, CDR2 LQKENI. CDR3 coding DNA: TGTGCCAGCTCACCACAGGGGGCTAACTATGGCTACACCTTC. Translation: CASSPQGANYGYTF.

The rearrangement links TRBV2 to TRBJ2-2; 8 nucleotides agree with TRBD2. The CDR3 loop spans 15 amino acids. Trimming at V came to 4 bases and at J to 4 bases, leaving 5 bases not matched to a gene. In germline, CDR1 is SNHLY, CDR2 FYNNEI. In nucleotides, the CDR3 is TGTGCCAGCAGTGCGGGAGGGCCACGCACCGGGGAGCTGTTTTTT. This translates into CASSAGGPRTGELFF.

Comment on this clonotype: The germline gene is not matched at one end of the junction; a read error may be the cause. This chain uses TRBV2 with TRBJ2-2; 11 nucleotides match TRBD2. Germline V gives CDR1 SNHLY, CDR2 FYNNEI. The CDR3 totals 15 residues. The chain's CDR3 is CASSSLTSGVWELFF. CDR3 nucleotides: TGTGCCAGCTCATCATTGACTAGCGGGGTCTGGGAGCTGTTCTTT.

V is TRBV2 and J is TRBJ2-3; TRBD1 agrees at 12 bases. Germline CDR1 reads SNHLY; CDR2 reads FYNNEI. The CDR3 runs to 15 residues. The trim removed 5 bases at V and 4 bases at J, leaving 4 bases unmatched. The CDR3, as DNA: TGTGCCAGCAGTCTAGGGACAGGGGGCCCAGATACGCAGTATTTT. Its translation: CASSLGTGGPDTQYF.

Of note for this clonotype: A read error is possible here, since a much larger clone lies one base away. The rearrangement joins TRBV12-3 or TRBV12-4 to TRBJ2-3, with 9 bases aligning to TRBD2. After removal of 4 bases from V and 2 bases from J, the junction contained 4 bases not matched to a gene. The CDR3 consists of 15 residues. CDR3 bases: TGTGCCAGCAGTTCGGTAGCGGGGGTCACAGATACGCAGTATTTT. Its protein is CASSSVAGVTDTQYF.

The rearrangement joins TRBV11-3 to TRBJ2-7, with D unclear. Trimming stripped 1 base from V and 1 base from J, with 8 bases between. Germline V gene data show CDR1 as SGHNT and CDR2 as YENEEA. The CDR3 has 14 amino acids. The CDR3 loop reads CASSLGAGSYEQYF. CDR3 in DNA: TGTGCCAGCAGCTTAGGAGCCGGTTCCTACGAGCAGTACTTC.

Sample share makes this clonotype medium-sized (0.01 to 0.1%). This chain uses TRBV12-3 or TRBV12-4 with TRBJ2-7; D may be TRBD2 (5 bases). This CDR3 contains 12 residues. Deletions cut 6 bases from V and 3 bases from J, with 9 bases between. The DNA for the CDR3 is TGTGCCAGCAGCCCCGGGGACTACGAGCAGTACTTC. It specifies CASSPGDYEQYF.

This clonotype is labeled as medium-sized. The gene calls are TRBV11-2 and TRBJ1-6; D is uncertain. CDR3 size: 12 residues. Germline V gives CDR1 SGHAT, CDR2 FQNNGV. Between the trimmed V and J ends, which lost 5 bases and 10 bases, there was a span of 9 bases. Here the CDR3 DNA reads TGTGCCAGCAGCCTTCCTTGGTCACCCCTCCACTTT. Its translation is CASSLPWSPLHF.

On this clonotype itself: This may be a read error, as it is one base from a much larger clone. The genes are TRBV20-1 and TRBJ2-5, with a tentative D call TRBD1 (5 bases). The CDR3 runs 15 residues. Trimming took 5 bases from V and 2 from J, leaving 18 bases between them. The V gene's germline CDR1 is DFQATT and CDR2 SNEGSKA (reference sequence). The CDR3 DNA reads as TGCAGTGCTCAGCGCCGGCAGGGTGAACAAGAGACCCAGTACTTC. Translation: CSAQRRQGEQETQYF.

This clonotype was detected many times. V usage is TRBV10-3 and J usage is TRBJ2-5, with a tentative D call TRBD1 (5 bases). The CDR3 is made up of 13 amino acids. V lost 4 bases and J lost 2, with 8 bases in between. The germline V gene encodes CDR1 ENHRY and CDR2 SYGVKD. The CDR3 loop reads CAISVAGQETQYF. The DNA for the CDR3 is TGTGCCATCAGTGTGGCAGGGCAAGAGACCCAGTACTTC.